Detailed here is one TCR beta chain. The antigen it recognizes is unknown. Base qualities are not provided; no much larger clone lies one nucleotide away. Library construction relied on the immunoSEQ multiplex PCR assay. Alongside multiparametric flow cytometry, deep sequencing of rearranged TCR beta loci was used to profile the T cell repertoires. TCRdb took this table from immuneACCESS and kept in-frame rearrangements with V and J called. Such tables lack part of the clones; where checked against another copy, unresolved V genes explain under half of the gap, and the rest is unexplained. For this sample the table gives 65,000 to 75,000 clones, of which about nine tenths were detected only once. Under 14% of the sample is taken by the ten largest. This sample was taken from a study of lymphopenia after photon versus proton radiotherapy (dated by TCRdb to about 2019). Describing the broader study: The study compared the immunological effects of photon versus proton radiation therapy in patients with gastrointestinal tumors who developed high-grade lymphopenia. The cohort included under 25 patients with gastrointestinal tumors who developed lymphopenia after receiving either photon or proton therapy. The goal of the study was to characterize the differences between the two radiation modalities in how they affect the immune system. Paper-wide results and their limitations: During treatment, patients who received photon therapy lost naive T cells and TCR diversity and gained effector/memory populations, whereas patients who received proton therapy remained relatively stable. After the lymphocyte count nadir, photon-treated repertoires showed oligoclonal expansion, especially of CD8+ Temra cells, which drove the drop in diversity. Among patients across the cohort who died, overall survival time showed an inverse correlation with a larger post-nadir drop in TCR diversity. The survival association was examined only in patients who died, and the authors described better survival with proton therapy as a possibility, not as a demonstrated result.

Taken from cysteine to phenylalanine, the CDR3 has 14 residues. The read is trimmed to its CDR3 DNA, 42 bases read in frame from base 1. Via the germline V gene, CDR1 is SGHRS and CDR2 YFSETQ. V is reduced by 5 bases and J by 7 bases, leaving a spacing of 13 bases between them. The specimen was peripheral blood, collected from a patient treated with proton-based radiotherapy. This TCR was sampled from a man at least 80 years old with esophageal cancer. The V and J genes are TRBV5-1 and TRBJ1-6, with no D gene named confidently. The CDR3 in this case is CASRQGYRNSPLHF. The sequenced DNA is TGCGCCAGCAGACAAGGGTATAGGAATTCACCCCTCCACTTT.